Below are 16 T cell receptor beta chains sequenced from a single sample in a study of blood T cell repertoires in COVID-19. Produced via immunoSEQ multiplex PCR; TCRdb's table is partial and in-frame only. The table shows fewer than 350,000 clones, with 81% occurring only once. The specimen was peripheral blood. These receptors were collected from a woman aged 55-70 years with active or convalescent COVID-19.

This clone was counted a few times. The chain couples TRBV18 to TRBJ1-3, with unresolved D. The V gene lost 3 bases and the J gene lost 0 bases, with 9 bases spanning the gap. The CDR3 extends over 15 amino acids. The germline V gene has CDR1 KGHSH and CDR2 LQKENI. CDR3 coding DNA: TGTGCCAGCTCACCGGAGTTTGGCTCTGGAAACACCATATATTTT. Protein sequence: CASSPEFGSGNTIYF.

V is TRBV19 and J is TRBJ2-2; TRBD1 matches 12 bases. J lost 1 base, V lost 5 bases, and 8 bases had no gene match. The CDR3 loop spans 18 amino acids. CDR1 and CDR2 (germline): LNHDA, SQIVND (reference sequence). CDR3 coding DNA: TGTGCCAGTAGTGTCGGGACAGGGGGCTGGGGGAACACCGGGGAGCTGTTTTTT. Encoded protein: CASSVGTGGWGNTGELFF. Using reference TRBV19 and TRBJ2-2 for the parts outside the CDR3, the full variable domain is DGGITQSPKYLFRKEGQNVTLSCEQNLNHDAMYWYRQDPGQGLRLIYYSQIVNDFQKGDIAEGYSVSREKKESFPLTVTSAQKNPTAFYLCASSVGTGGWGNTGELFFGEGSRLTVL.

This clone was picked up a small number of times. V usage is TRBV4-1 and J usage is TRBJ1-6; no clear D gene. Looked up from germline, CDR1 is MGHRA and CDR2 is YSYEKL. This CDR3 comprises 14 residues. Trimming removed 0 bases from V and 10 bases from J, with 10 bases in between. The CDR3 bases are TGCGCCAGCAGCCAAGAAACGGAGAGATCACCCCTCCACTTT. Its protein is CASSQETERSPLHF.

This sequence joins TRBV19 and TRBJ1-2; D remains unclear. V was pared by 6 bases and J by 4 bases, with 18 bases between. Germline assignment: CDR1 LNHDA and CDR2 SQIVND (reference sequence). The CDR3 runs 15 residues. CDR3 sequence (DNA): TGTGCCAGTAGCCCAGGTCCCGAGGGATTCTATGGCTACACCTTC. This translates into CASSPGPEGFYGYTF.

V is TRBV11-2 and J is TRBJ1-4; 8 nucleotides agree with TRBD1. The CDR3 spans 16 residues. Germline CDR1 and CDR2: SGHAT and FQNNGV. The V and J ends lost 1 base and 8 bases, in that order; junction bases with no gene match: 9. As DNA, the CDR3 is TGTGCCAGCAGCTTAGGTCCCTCGACAGGGGTCGAAAAACTGTTTTTT. Encoded protein: CASSLGPSTGVEKLFF.

V is TRBV5-8 and J is TRBJ2-3, with 11 bases that match TRBD2. Germline CDR1 reads SGHTS; CDR2 reads YDEGEE. This CDR3 is 17 amino acids long. The V segment lost 4 bases and the J segment 2 bases; nucleotides outside the gene matches: 9. This CDR3 is CASSRILAGDYTDTQYF. DNA of the CDR3: TGTGCCAGCAGCCGGATACTAGCGGGGGATTACACAGATACGCAGTATTTT.

The chain has TRBV6-5 and TRBJ2-7; D is undetermined. The V end lost 6 bases, the J end lost 0 bases, and 12 bases lay between the germline ends. The CDR3 covers 14 residues. The germline gives CDR1 MNHEY, CDR2 SVGAGI. The chain's CDR3 is CASSGVPSSYEQYF. CDR3 bases: TGTGCCAGCAGCGGTGTTCCTAGCTCCTACGAGCAGTACTTC.

J is TRBJ1-2 and V is TRBV19; the match to TRBD1 covers 11 bases. The CDR3 runs 15 residues. The germline V gene encodes CDR1 LNHDA and CDR2 SQIVND (reference sequence). Trimming cost V 4 bases and J 3 bases; bases outside gene matches: 4. The CDR3 DNA reads as TGTGCCAGTAGTAACCGGGACAGGGGGTACTATGGCTACACCTTC. This gives the protein CASSNRDRGYYGYTF.

This clone occurred a few times. V is TRBV5-6 and J is TRBJ1-4; 8 bases are a match to TRBD1. V lost 0 bases, J lost 12 bases, and 10 bases stayed unmatched. CDR3 length: 15 residues. CDR1 is SGHDT, CDR2 YYEEEE, per germline. The CDR3 coding sequence is TGTGCCAGCAGCTTGGGACAGGGGATTCCTCAACAACTGTTTTTT. Residues: CASSLGQGIPQQLFF. Complete variable domain (other parts from reference TRBV5-6 and TRBJ1-4): DAGVTQSPTHLIKTRGQQVTLRCSPKSGHDTVSWYQQALGQGPQFIFQYYEEEERQRGNFPDRFSGHQFPNYSSELNVNALLLGDSALYLCASSLGQGIPQQLFFGSGTQLSVL.

The chain combines TRBV18 with TRBJ2-7, with 11 nucleotides matching TRBD1. CDR3 length: 14 residues. V lost 3 bases to trimming and J lost 6 bases; unmatched junction nucleotides: 4. Germline lookup yields CDR1 KGHSH and CDR2 LQKENI. The DNA of the CDR3 is TGTGCCAGCTCACCCGGACAGGGGGCGGGCGAGCAGTACTTC. This translates into CASSPGQGAGEQYF.

J is TRBJ2-5 and V is TRBV7-3; 9 bases match TRBD1. The CDR3 covers 16 residues. V gave up 1 base and J gave up 2 bases; unmatched junction bases: 5. The germline V gene has CDR1 SGHTA and CDR2 FQGTGA. The CDR3 bases are TGTGCCAGCAGCTTAATGGGGACAGGGTCTCAAGAGACCCAGTACTTC. This codes for CASSLMGTGSQETQYF.

This clone appeared a single time. The rearrangement joins TRBV29-1 to TRBJ2-7; possibly TRBD1 for D (5 bases). This CDR3 is built from 12 residues. Trimming cost V 7 bases and J 2 bases, with 12 bases left between them. Per germline, CDR1 SQVTM and CDR2 ANQGSEA. The CDR3 loop reads CSGQTLTYEQYF. The CDR3, as DNA: TGCAGCGGACAGACTCTCACCTACGAGCAGTACTTC.

The chain is built from TRBV6-4 and TRBJ1-6; the D gene is possibly TRBD1 (6 bases). This CDR3 has 16 amino acids. Trimming pared 2 bases from V and 2 bases from J, leaving 10 bases between. Germline V lookup: CDR1 MRHNA, CDR2 SNTAGT. CDR3 sequence reads: CASSDVRGTYNSPLHF. In DNA, the CDR3 is TGTGCCAGCAGTGACGTGAGGGGGACCTATAATTCACCCCTCCACTTT.

The chain recombines TRBV27 with TRBJ1-2; 10 bases fit TRBD1. This CDR3 is 13 amino acids long. The V segment lost 6 bases and the J segment 4 bases; nucleotides outside the gene matches: 2. In germline, CDR1 is MNHEY, CDR2 SMNVEV (reference sequence). The CDR3 DNA is TGTGCCAGCAGGAGACAGGGGGCCTATGGCTACACCTTC. As protein: CASRRQGAYGYTF.

The V call is TRBV27, the J call TRBJ2-2, with D tentatively TRBD1 (6 bases). The CDR3 has 13 residues. V lost 7 bases, J lost 4 bases, and 10 bases lay in between. Germline CDR1 reads MNHEY; CDR2 reads SMNVEV (reference sequence). CDR3 coding DNA: TGTGCCAGCAACGGCAGGGGCACCGGGGAGCTGTTTTTT. Translation gives CASNGRGTGELFF.

The chain joins TRBV7-3 to TRBJ1-2; D is uncertain. The CDR3 extends over 17 amino acids. Germline loops: CDR1 SGHTA, CDR2 FQGTGA. Trimming cost V 4 bases and J 4 bases, with 22 bases left between them. CDR3 sequence: CASSSRAGAKGTYGYTF. CDR3 coding DNA: TGTGCCAGCAGCTCGAGGGCTGGAGCCAAGGGTACCTATGGCTACACCTTC.